Listed below are T cell receptor beta chains from one sample, sequenced in a study of blood T cells in healthy people across ages. TCRdb called the 5' RACE reads again in MiXCR, with one record for every CDR3 protein. The sample has about 1,600,000 distinct CDR3 sequences, 35% to 45% seen once. The sample taken for sequencing was blood. The source of these receptors is a woman aged 18-29 years in good health. The CDR3 runs from the conserved cysteine through the conserved F or W. Each record gives: clone size, J gene, D gene, V gene, CDR3 protein, CDR3 DNA. D genes are given only for firm matches. A clone size is listed for some rows: how often the clone was seen (once, few, many), or a class if it is expanded.

clone size: -
J gene: TRBJ2-1
D gene: TRBD1
V gene: TRBV6-1
CDR3 protein: CASSQGQGAGKYNEQFF
CDR3 DNA: TGTGCCAGCAGTCAAGGACAGGGGGCTGGGAAATACAATGAGCAGTTCTTC

clone size: -
J gene: TRBJ2-3
D gene: TRBD2
V gene: TRBV12-3/TRBV12-4
CDR3 protein: CASSRGSLAVYTQYF
CDR3 DNA: TGTGCCAGCAGCCGGGGGTCGCTAGCGGTATATACGCAGTATTTT

clone size: -
J gene: TRBJ2-7
D gene: -
V gene: TRBV7-9
CDR3 protein: CASSVTGLHEQYF
CDR3 DNA: TGTGCCAGCAGCGTTACGGGACTCCACGAGCAGTACTTC

clone size: -
J gene: TRBJ2-5
D gene: -
V gene: TRBV6-6
CDR3 protein: CASSLRLSQETQYF
CDR3 DNA: TGTGCCAGCAGCCTACGACTAAGCCAAGAGACCCAGTACTTC

clone size: -
J gene: TRBJ2-4
D gene: -
V gene: TRBV12-3/TRBV12-4
CDR3 protein: CASSLWALAKNIQYF
CDR3 DNA: TGTGCCAGCAGTTTGTGGGCACTAGCCAAAAACATTCAGTACTTC

clone size: -
J gene: TRBJ2-7
D gene: -
V gene: TRBV5-1
CDR3 protein: CASSLRGTHSYEQYF
CDR3 DNA: TGCGCTAGCAGCTTACGAGGGACACACTCCTACGAGCAGTACTTC

clone size: -
J gene: TRBJ2-4
D gene: -
V gene: TRBV4-1
CDR3 protein: CASSQEHRGSKNIQYF
CDR3 DNA: TGCGCCAGCAGCCAAGAACACCGGGGGTCCAAAAACATTCAGTACTTC

clone size: -
J gene: TRBJ2-1
D gene: -
V gene: TRBV24-1
CDR3 protein: CATSDLRGTYNEQFF
CDR3 DNA: TGTGCCACCAGTGATTTAAGGGGCACATACAATGAGCAGTTCTTC

clone size: -
J gene: TRBJ2-7
D gene: -
V gene: TRBV7-9
CDR3 protein: CASSLLGVEQYF
CDR3 DNA: TGTGCCAGCAGCCTTCTAGGGGTGGAGCAGTACTTC

clone size: many
J gene: TRBJ2-7
D gene: -
V gene: TRBV5-1
CDR3 protein: CASSFGQGNYEQYF
CDR3 DNA: TGTGCCAGCAGCTTCGGGCAGGGGAACTACGAGCAGTACTTC

clone size: -
J gene: TRBJ2-7
D gene: -
V gene: TRBV20-1
CDR3 protein: CSASSGRLEQYF
CDR3 DNA: TGCAGTGCTAGTTCGGGGAGGTTGGAGCAGTACTTC

clone size: few
J gene: TRBJ2-5
D gene: -
V gene: TRBV12-3/TRBV12-4
CDR3 protein: CASSPFYPPGLQYF
CDR3 DNA: TGTGCCAGCAGCCCTTTCTATCCCCCCGGATTGCAGTACTTC

clone size: -
J gene: TRBJ2-1
D gene: TRBD1
V gene: TRBV25-1
CDR3 protein: CASSRDRAYEQFF
CDR3 DNA: TGTGCCAGCAGTAGGGACAGAGCCTACGAGCAGTTCTTC

clone size: few
J gene: TRBJ2-3
D gene: TRBD1
V gene: TRBV5-6
CDR3 protein: CASSYGTDTDTQYF
CDR3 DNA: TGTGCCAGCAGCTACGGGACAGACACAGATACGCAGTATTTT

clone size: few
J gene: TRBJ1-2
D gene: -
V gene: TRBV2
CDR3 protein: CASSVGGRSGYGYTF
CDR3 DNA: TGTGCCAGCAGTGTCGGGGGAAGAAGCGGCTATGGCTACACCTTC

clone size: -
J gene: TRBJ2-7
D gene: TRBD1
V gene: TRBV28
CDR3 protein: CASSITSGQSYEQYF
CDR3 DNA: TGTGCCAGCAGTATCACCTCGGGACAGTCCTACGAGCAGTACTTC

clone size: few
J gene: TRBJ2-1
D gene: -
V gene: TRBV24-1
CDR3 protein: CATSDSLSGPYNEQFF
CDR3 DNA: TGTGCCACCAGTGATTCCCTCAGCGGGCCATACAATGAGCAGTTCTTC

clone size: few
J gene: TRBJ2-3
D gene: -
V gene: TRBV7-2
CDR3 protein: CATRPTGTDTQYF
CDR3 DNA: TGTGCCACCCGACCGACCGGCACAGATACGCAGTATTTT

clone size: -
J gene: TRBJ1-2
D gene: -
V gene: TRBV10-3
CDR3 protein: CAVSTGQGYTF
CDR3 DNA: TGTGCCGTCAGCACAGGGCAAGGCTACACCTTC

clone size: -
J gene: TRBJ2-7
D gene: -
V gene: TRBV10-3
CDR3 protein: CATQSGVTNNEQYF
CDR3 DNA: TGTGCCACCCAGAGCGGTGTGACGAACAATGAGCAGTACTTC